This record looks at one TCR beta chain sequence and its context. As yet, its antigen is unknown. This entry comes from a study of shared clonotypes between healthy human individuals. Study-wide points: The naive CD4 repertoires of several donors were compared, and approximately 5% of clonotypes were shared.

Every immunoSEQ plate was one replicate of a subset's evenly spread DNA. Using immunoSEQ multiplex PCR, the repertoire was profiled, and TCRdb retains in-frame clones only, with some absent. In the table there are roughly 2.5 million clones, around nine tenths of which are singletons. The germline CDR1 and CDR2 sequences are LNHDA and SQIVND (reference sequence). The CDR3 runs 14 residues. The V gene lost 4 bases and the J gene lost 4 bases, with 13 bases spanning the gap. The specimen sequenced was naive CD4+ T cells sorted from blood. The subset was: CD45RA+ positively selected. This clonotype was obtained from a man aged 18 to 29 in good health. The rearrangement uses TRBV19 and TRBJ1-2, with a possible D match to TRBD1 (6 bases). The CDR3 sequence is CASSTSTGAYGYTF. In DNA, the CDR3 is TGTGCCAGTAGTACATCGACAGGAGCCTATGGCTACACCTTC. Drawing the rest from reference TRBV19 and TRBJ1-2, the complete variable domain is DGGITQSPKYLFRKEGQNVTLSCEQNLNHDAMYWYRQDPGQGLRLIYYSQIVNDFQKGDIAEGYSVSREKKESFPLTVTSAQKNPTAFYLCASSTSTGAYGYTFGSGTRLTVV.